The clone carrying this T cell receptor (beta chain) has more than one count but fewer than ten. Its target is unknown. Between the trimmed V and J ends, which lost 7 bases and 5 bases, there was a span of 12 bases. Germline V gene data show CDR1 as DFQATT and CDR2 as SNEGSKA (reference sequence). The CDR3 contains 11 residues. The record originates from a study of T-cell memory formation after mild COVID-19. General study findings and limits: Some SARS-CoV-2-responding clones were already detected in memory before infection.

One entry per CDR3 protein, called by TCRdb with MiXCR from the 5' RACE reads. The table shows around 310,000 distinct CDR3 sequences, with approximately 15% occurring only once. V is TRBV20-1 and J is TRBJ2-7; D may match TRBD1 or TRBD2 (6 bases each). The origin of this receptor is a man aged 18 to 29 who had mild COVID-19 (a few samples of this study predate the infection). Cell type and time point are not known. Material for sequencing was PBMCs or a T cell subset sorted from them (not recorded which). DNA for the CDR3: TGCAGTGGGCAGGGGAGGAACGAGCAGTACTTC. This translates into CSGQGRNEQYF.